The sample holds a few counts of the clone carrying this TCR beta chain. Antigen unknown. The ends lost 8 bases at V and 0 bases at J; junction bases unmatched: 10. The germline V gene has CDR1 LNHDA and CDR2 SQIVND (reference sequence). This CDR3 spans 16 amino acids. Donors in the study were healthy people who gave bone marrow. The data were taken from a study of cytomegalovirus exposure and HLA in healthy donors. 13 Jbeta primers and 60 Vbeta primers were used for the PCR. TCRdb's copy holds only in-frame clones and misses some; the assay was immunoSEQ multiplex PCR. Of approximately 190,000 clones listed, around 80% are singletons. Study results and caveats: A list of about 180 TCR beta chains associated with cytomegalovirus was given. 16,951 TCR beta sequences were associated with HLA alleles at 0.05 false discovery rate in a later analysis.

The sequence came from a woman aged 18 to 35 in good health and CMV-seropositive. The chain uses TRBV19 and TRBJ2-1; 7 nucleotides match TRBD2. The sequenced material came from PBMCs. The CDR3 nucleotides are TGTGCCAGTCACCTCTCCCCGGGGGGCTCCTACAATGAGCAGTTCTTC. Translated: CASHLSPGGSYNEQFF.